This T cell receptor (beta chain) was identified in a study of blood T cell repertoires in COVID-19. Overall study: The United States, Italy and Spain provided the acute and convalescent COVID-19 samples. T cells, B-cell-depleted T cells, or PBMCs supplied cDNA or gDNA.

Per the study methods: Cell counts per sample came from amplifying reference gene primers. Measured with immunoSEQ multiplex PCR; TCRdb has only the in-frame clones, and not every one. V and J calls and clone size are as listed in that table; D and trimming were resolved from the DNA. The sample yields about 98,000 clones, about 89% seen once. The sequence was obtained from a man aged 50-59 years with acute or convalescent COVID-19. Sequencing was performed on peripheral blood.

DNA for the CDR3: TGTGCCAGCAGCGTAACGAACGGGGATTGGGAGACCCAGTACTTC. It yields the protein CASSVTNGDWETQYF. This chain links TRBV9 with TRBJ2-5, with TRBD2 as a possible D gene (5 bases). V was shortened by 1 base and J by 5 bases, with 15 bases between the two germline ends. The CDR3 covers 15 residues. Looked up from germline, CDR1 is SGDLS and CDR2 is YYNGEE.